The source of this TCR beta chain is a study of control samples from healthy donors and cancer patients. Produced via immunoSEQ multiplex PCR; TCRdb's table is partial and in-frame only. The sample carries approximately 79,000 clones, around 89% recorded once. With 5 bases removed from V and 2 bases from J, the gap between germline ends came to 15 bases. The CDR3 is 16 amino acids. Germline loops: CDR1 SEHNR, CDR2 FQNEAQ (reference sequence). This receptor was taken from a man aged 45-60 years in good health. The gene calls are TRBV7-9 and TRBJ1-4; perhaps TRBD1 as D (5 bases). What was sequenced was blood. The CDR3 DNA follows: TGTGCCAGCAGCAAAGGAGGGGCTGGTACTAATGAAAAACTGTTTTTT. The encoded protein is CASSKGGAGTNEKLFF.